One and the same sample provided the 13 T cell receptor beta chains below, sequenced in a study of blood T cell repertoires in COVID-19. Using immunoSEQ multiplex PCR, the repertoire was profiled, and TCRdb retains in-frame clones only, with some absent. Of some 150,000 clones listed, around nine tenths are singletons. Input material: peripheral blood. These receptors originate from a woman in her 50s with active or convalescent COVID-19.

The gene calls are TRBV6-5 and TRBJ1-6, with 8 bases matching TRBD1. Germline trimming cut 7 bases from V and 8 bases from J; bases unmatched to any gene: 4. CDR3 length equals 13 residues. Germline V gives CDR1 MNHEY, CDR2 SVGAGI. The CDR3 DNA reads TGTGCCAGCAAAGGACAGGGCTATTCACCCCTCCACTTT. This codes for CASKGQGYSPLHF.

This clone appeared a single time. The chain is built from TRBV28 and TRBJ1-3, with 7 bases identical to TRBD1. Trimming at V came to 2 bases and at J to 9 bases, leaving 13 bases not matched to a gene. This CDR3 is 16 amino acids long. Germline CDR1 is MDHEN and CDR2 is SYDVKM. The CDR3 loop reads CASSLRLQGKLATIYF. In nucleotides, the CDR3 is TGTGCCAGCAGTTTACGGCTACAGGGGAAACTAGCCACCATATATTTT.

The chain has TRBV30 and TRBJ1-5; 7 bases fit TRBD1. There are 16 residues in the CDR3. Trimming removed 0 bases from V and 6 bases from J; junction bases left unmatched: 11. In germline, CDR1 is GTSNPN, CDR2 SVGIG (reference sequence). The CDR3 DNA reads as TGTGCCTGGAGTGTGTCTAGCCGACAGGGCGGTCAGCCCCAGCATTTT. Translating gives CAWSVSSRQGGQPQHF. Looking up the rest from reference TRBV30 and TRBJ1-5 gives the full variable domain: SQTIHQWPATLVQPVGSPLSLECTVEGTSNPNLYWYRQAAGRGLQLLFYSVGIGQISSEVPQNLSASRPQDRQFILSSKKLLLSDSGFYLCAWSVSSRQGGQPQHFGDGTRLSIL.

This sequence joins TRBV18 and TRBJ2-6; a possible D gene is TRBD1 (5 bases). Trimming removed 0 bases at V and 0 bases at J, with 12 bases between. Germline values: CDR1 KGHSH, CDR2 LQKENI. The CDR3 totals 18 residues. DNA of the CDR3: TGTGCCAGCTCACCACCGAATCAAGGGGCCTCTGGGGCCAACGTCCTGACTTTC. As protein: CASSPPNQGASGANVLTF.

This sequence joins TRBV5-1 and TRBJ2-3; weak D call: TRBD2 (6 bases). The V gene's germline CDR1 is SGHRS and CDR2 YFSETQ. The V and J ends lost 3 bases and 4 bases respectively, with 12 bases between them. The CDR3 is 14 amino acids. The CDR3 nucleotides are TGCGCCAGCAGCTCCGGGACTGCGGCAGATACGCAGTATTTT. Translated: CASSSGTAADTQYF.

The chain joins TRBV28 to TRBJ2-7; D perhaps matches TRBD2 (5 bases). Germline CDR1 reads MDHEN; CDR2 reads SYDVKM. Trimming removed 3 bases at V and 5 bases at J, with 14 bases between. This CDR3 is 14 amino acids long. The CDR3 protein is CASSLLAWADEQYF. In DNA form, the CDR3 reads TGTGCCAGCAGTTTGCTAGCTTGGGCGGACGAGCAGTACTTC.

J is TRBJ2-7 and V is TRBV6-6, with 7 nucleotides matching TRBD2. The CDR3 loop spans 16 amino acids. With V trimmed by 4 bases and J by 4 bases, 13 bases remained unmatched. Germline values: CDR1 MNHNY, CDR2 SVGAGI (reference sequence). In DNA, the CDR3 is TGTGCCAGCAGTTCAGGGAGGGCTAGCGCCTTATACGAGCAGTACTTC. Translation: CASSSGRASALYEQYF.

In its sample, this clone was seen once. V and J are TRBV21-1 and TRBJ1-4. TRBV21-1 is deemed a pseudogene. This CDR3 comprises 15 residues. The CDR3 loop is CASSPGRATNEKLFF. The CDR3 DNA is TGTGCCAGCAGCCCGGGGAGAGCAACTAATGAAAAACTGTTTTTT.

This rearrangement joins TRBV27 to TRBJ2-5, with D tentatively TRBD2 (5 bases). Per the germline V gene, CDR1 is MNHEY and CDR2 is SMNVEV (reference sequence). This CDR3 is built from 13 residues. Trimming shortened V by 2 bases and J by 5 bases, and 9 bases separated the two germline ends. The CDR3 here is CASSLRLPETQYF. The CDR3 region has the DNA TGTGCCAGCAGTTTAAGACTACCGGAGACCCAGTACTTC.

V usage is TRBV18 and J usage is TRBJ1-1; 11 bases are a match to TRBD1. V trimming: 6 bases; J trimming: 2 bases; junction bases outside the gene matches: 5. This CDR3 has 15 residues. CDR1 KGHSH and CDR2 LQKENI come from the germline V gene. CDR3 protein: CASSPRTGGNTEAFF. The CDR3 region has the DNA TGTGCCAGCTCGCCTCGGACAGGGGGCAACACTGAAGCTTTCTTT.

This chain uses TRBV5-1 with TRBJ1-1; 10 positions agree with TRBD1. The germline V gene encodes CDR1 SGHRS and CDR2 YFSETQ. Trimming took 4 bases from V and 1 from J; bases not matched to a gene: 4. The CDR3 length is 15 residues. Written as DNA, the CDR3 is TGCGCCAGCAGCCCGCGACAGGGGGCGAACACTGAAGCTTTCTTT. Translated: CASSPRQGANTEAFF.

The chain joins TRBV4-2 to TRBJ1-5, with D unclear. The germline gives CDR1 LGHNA, CDR2 YNFKEQ. The CDR3 covers 16 residues. With 4 bases removed from V and 0 bases from J, the gap between germline ends came to 13 bases. CDR3 protein: CASSRGGRNSNQPQHF. DNA of the CDR3: TGTGCCAGCAGCCGCGGAGGACGGAATAGCAATCAGCCCCAGCATTTT.

V usage is TRBV27 and J usage is TRBJ1-2, with unresolved D. Germline-derived CDR1 and CDR2 are MNHEY and SMNVEV (reference sequence). The CDR3 loop spans 15 amino acids. Trimming took off 3 bases at V and 2 bases at J, with 13 bases between the two ends. The CDR3 nucleotides read TGTGCCAGCAGTTTTGTTGCGGCCCTAAACTATGGCTACACCTTC. It specifies CASSFVAALNYGYTF.